The TCR beta chain under discussion was sequenced for a study of T cells in Graves' hyperthyroidism and ophthalmopathy. Study conclusions and caveats: In the blood, most expanded thyroid clonotypes above 0.001 appeared as well.

Exclusion followed for patients with uncontrolled infection, other autoimmune disease, pregnancy or lactation. TCR beta CDR3 regions were amplified from RNA transcripts. In the first-round RT-PCR of the TCR CDR3, the HTBI primer set was used. TCRdb ran MiXCR on the multiplex PCR reads and lists one entry per CDR3 protein. The sample yields hundreds of thousands of distinct CDR3 sequences, roughly 45% seen once. Points on this clonotype: Its matching antigen is unknown. One end of the junction does not line up with germline, which may come from a read error.

This CDR3 spans 14 amino acids. Germline CDR1 SGHTA, CDR2 FQGNSA. The V call is TRBV7-2, the J call TRBJ2-5; possibly TRBD2 for D (6 bases). The source material was peripheral blood or thyroid tissue (not recorded which). This receptor was obtained from an adult man with Graves' disease, either hyperthyroidism or ophthalmopathy (not recorded which). This chain's CDR3 is CASSVEEGKETRYF. The CDR3 region has the DNA TGTGCCAGCAGCGTAGAGGAGGGGAAAGAGACCCGGTACTTC.